Following are 8 T cell receptor beta chains from one sample sequenced in a study of T-cell memory formation after mild COVID-19. TCRdb fed the 5' RACE reads into MiXCR, producing one record per CDR3 protein. In the table there are 550,000 to 700,000 distinct CDR3 sequences, 15% to 20% of which are singletons. Sequencing was done on a sample of PBMCs or a T cell subset sorted from them (not recorded which). The receptors originated from an adult woman who had mild COVID-19 (a few samples of this study predate the infection). Cell type and time point are not known.

In this sample, this clonotype turned up a few times. This sequence joins TRBV29-1 and TRBJ2-3, with 8 bases identical to TRBD2. Germline trimming cut 5 bases from V and 6 bases from J; bases unmatched to any gene: 10. The CDR3 covers 14 residues. Germline values: CDR1 SQVTM, CDR2 ANQGSEA. Here the CDR3 reads CSVRLAGVQDTQYF. The DNA of the CDR3 is TGCAGCGTTCGGCTAGCGGGCGTTCAGGATACGCAGTATTTT.

The chain employs TRBV30 and TRBJ1-3, with unresolved D. This CDR3 is built from 11 residues. Germline assignment: CDR1 GTSNPN and CDR2 SVGIG (reference sequence). Trimming cost V 3 bases and J 2 bases, with 2 bases left between them. CDR3 DNA: TGTGCCTGGAGCCCTGGAAACACCATATATTTT. Translation: CAWSPGNTIYF.

This clonotype was seen repeatedly, ten times or more. V usage is TRBV24-1 and J usage is TRBJ2-3; 14 positions match TRBD2. Germline lookup yields CDR1 KGHDR and CDR2 SFDVKD. V lost 4 bases and J lost 4; bases outside the gene matches: 3. This CDR3 has 16 amino acids. The CDR3 DNA reads TGTGCCACCAGTGACCTGGGACTAGCGGGAGCAGATACGCAGTATTTT. Translated, it gives CATSDLGLAGADTQYF.

This clonotype has just a few counts. This chain joins TRBV15 and TRBJ2-5, with D possibly being TRBD1 or TRBD2 (7 bases each). The CDR3 covers 13 residues. The germline V and J ends were trimmed by 1 base and 9 bases, with 12 bases remaining between them. CDR1 and CDR2 from the germline V gene are LNHNV and YYDKDF (reference sequence). For the CDR3, the DNA is TGTGCCACCAGCAGAGCGACAGGGAGGGCCCAGTACTTC. Translation gives CATSRATGRAQYF.

This clonotype was detected only a few times. The chain combines TRBV7-2 with TRBJ1-4; the D gene is possibly TRBD1 (6 bases). CDR3 size: 14 residues. Germline V gives CDR1 SGHTA, CDR2 FQGNSA. Trimming removed 5 bases at V and 7 bases at J, with 14 bases between. In DNA form, the CDR3 reads TGTGCCAGCAGCCGTGACAGGAGTGGTGAAAAACTGTTTTTT. It yields the protein CASSRDRSGEKLFF. Full variable domain (missing parts from reference TRBV7-2 and TRBJ1-4): GAGVSQSPSNKVTEKGKDVELRCDPISGHTALYWYRQSLGQGLEFLIYFQGNSAPDKSGLPSDRFSAERTGGSVSTLTIQRTQQEDSAVYLCASSRDRSGEKLFFGSGTQLSVL.

This clonotype was detected a few times. The chain combines TRBV19 with TRBJ2-5; no clear D. Germline V gives CDR1 LNHDA, CDR2 SQIVND (reference sequence). This CDR3 region has 14 residues. Trimming pared 3 bases from V and 3 bases from J, leaving 11 bases between. CDR3 residues: CASSIGHGEETQYF. DNA for the CDR3: TGTGCCAGTAGTATCGGTCATGGGGAAGAGACCCAGTACTTC.

A few counts support this clonotype. The chain links TRBV7-9 to TRBJ1-2, with a weak D call TRBD1 (6 bases). Germline V gene sequence: CDR1 SEHNR, CDR2 FQNEAQ (reference sequence). V was shortened by 1 base and J by 3 bases, with 9 bases between the two germline ends. The length of the CDR3 is 14 residues. This chain's CDR3 is CASSLVGADYGYTF. The CDR3 nucleotides read TGTGCCAGCAGCTTAGTGGGGGCAGACTATGGCTACACCTTC.

The chain carries TRBV4-1 and TRBJ2-1; TRBD2 is a possible D gene (5 bases). The V end lost 0 bases, the J end lost 8 bases, and 11 bases lay between the germline ends. Per germline, CDR1 MGHRA and CDR2 YSYEKL. CDR3 size: 14 residues. CDR3 sequence reads: CASSQDREGDEQFF. As DNA, the CDR3 is TGCGCCAGCAGCCAAGATCGTGAGGGCGATGAGCAGTTCTTC.